This paragraph covers one T cell receptor (beta chain) sequence. Different DNA sequences within this sample yield the same CDR3. This sample was taken from a study of shared clonotypes between healthy human individuals. Sequencing was performed with immunoSEQ multiplex PCR; in TCRdb, only in-frame clones are kept and a portion is missing. The data contain over 750,000 clones, about 96% of them singletons. The CDR3 is 15 residues long. The germline V gene has CDR1 MDHEN and CDR2 SYDVKM. V was pared by 2 bases and J by 4 bases, with 3 bases of the junction left unmatched. Naivety among CD8 cells was defined by CD45RO negativity and positive CCR7 selection, thereby excluding terminally differentiated effector memory CD45RA+ cells.

The source of this sequence is a man aged 30 to 45 in good health. The V call is TRBV28, the J call TRBJ2-1; 9 bases fit TRBD2. Sequencing was carried out using naive CD8+ T cells sorted from blood. Here the CDR3 DNA reads TGTGCCAGCAGTTTAGGCCTAGCGGGATACAATGAGCAGTTCTTC. This gives the protein CASSLGLAGYNEQFF.